This TCR beta chain was identified during a study of T-cell memory formation after mild COVID-19. This clonotype has more than one count but fewer than ten. What it recognizes is unknown. Study-wide results and caveats: Later expanders leaned CD4+, whereas day 15 to 85 contracting clones were balanced CD4/CD8.

Germline loops: CDR1 DFQATT, CDR2 SNEGSKA (reference sequence). Trimming removed 0 bases from V and 4 bases from J, with 13 bases in between. This CDR3 contains 14 residues. From the 5' RACE reads, TCRdb called clonotypes with MiXCR, one entry per CDR3 protein. The sample holds roughly 200,000 distinct CDR3 sequences, 16% seen once. The chain joins TRBV20-1 to TRBJ2-7, with D tentatively TRBD2 (5 bases). The clonotype originates from an adult woman who had mild COVID-19 (a few samples of this study predate the infection). Cell type and time point are not known. The source material was PBMCs or a T cell subset sorted from them (not recorded which). This CDR3 is CSARDPGSGYEQYF. The CDR3 DNA reads TGCAGTGCTAGAGATCCCGGATCGGGATACGAGCAGTACTTC.